One sample yielded the 24 T cell receptor beta chains listed below, sequenced in a study of blood T cell repertoires in COVID-19. Produced via immunoSEQ multiplex PCR; TCRdb's table is partial and in-frame only. This table has about 240,000 clones, around 90% appearing once. The sequenced material came from peripheral blood. Receptors were obtained from a woman in her thirties or forties who had recovered from COVID-19.

This clone was seen only a few times. The J gene is TRBJ2-1, the V gene TRBV5-4, with TRBD2 matching 8 bases. The CDR3 extends over 17 amino acids. CDR1 and CDR2 (germline): SGHNT, YYREEE (reference sequence). The ends lost 3 bases at V and 4 bases at J; junction bases unmatched: 12. The CDR3 coding sequence is TGTGCCAGCAGCTCCACAAGCGGGAGTGTGGGATACAATGAGCAGTTCTTC. Translated: CASSSTSGSVGYNEQFF.

The chain has TRBV11-3 and TRBJ2-1, with a possible D match to TRBD2 (6 bases). Germline V lookup: CDR1 SGHNT, CDR2 YENEEA. Trimming shortened V by 5 bases and J by 8 bases, and 16 bases separated the two germline ends. This CDR3 contains 14 residues. The CDR3 is CASSPRTIADEQFF. As DNA, the CDR3 is TGTGCCAGCAGCCCTAGGACCATAGCGGATGAGCAGTTCTTC.

V usage is TRBV5-6 and J usage is TRBJ2-3, with 12 bases lining up with TRBD1. There are 17 residues in the CDR3. V was pared by 4 bases and J by 5 bases, with 11 bases of the junction left unmatched. CDR1 and CDR2 (germline): SGHDT, YYEEEE. Written as DNA, the CDR3 is TGTGCCAGCAGCCCCGTTGGGGACAGGGGGCAGGGAGATACGCAGTATTTT. As protein: CASSPVGDRGQGDTQYF.

V and J are TRBV30 and TRBJ2-3, with 11 bases matching TRBD1. Unmatched junction bases numbered 5, after V lost 1 base and J lost 2 bases. This CDR3 is 16 amino acids long. Germline V lookup: CDR1 GTSNPN, CDR2 SVGIG (reference sequence). Here the CDR3 DNA reads TGTGCCTGGAGTGGGGACAGGGGGGGGCCCACAGATACGCAGTATTTT. It codes for CAWSGDRGGPTDTQYF.

The CDR3 DNA reads as TGCGCCAGCAGCCAAGAGGGGGGGACGGGCGAAAAACTGTTTTTT. Translating it yields CASSQEGGTGEKLFF. The rearrangement joins TRBV4-1 to TRBJ1-4; possibly TRBD1 for D (5 bases). The CDR3 totals 15 residues. CDR1 and CDR2 (germline): MGHRA, YSYEKL. Trimming shortened V by 0 bases and J by 8 bases, and 13 bases separated the two germline ends.

For the CDR3, the DNA is TGTGCCAGCAGCTTAGGAACGGGGAGCTCTGGAAACACCATATATTTT. Protein product: CASSLGTGSSGNTIYF. V is TRBV7-6 and J is TRBJ1-3; D unresolved. The V gene's germline CDR1 is SGHVS and CDR2 FNYEAQ. V was shortened by 1 base and J by 0 bases, with 10 bases between the two germline ends. CDR3 length equals 16 residues.

Only one count was recorded for this clone. The rearrangement links TRBV27 to TRBJ2-1; 9 positions agree with TRBD2. This CDR3 has 14 residues. Germline CDR1 and CDR2: MNHEY and SMNVEV (reference sequence). After removal of 7 bases from V and 1 base from J, the junction contained 2 bases not matched to a gene. The CDR3, as DNA: TGTGCCAGCATGCGGGGGGGGTCCTACAATGAGCAGTTCTTC. Protein product: CASMRGGSYNEQFF.

This clone was recorded at least ten times. In DNA form, the CDR3 reads TGTGCCAGCAGCACTCCTAGACAGGGAAACACTGAAGCTTTCTTT. This sequence encodes CASSTPRQGNTEAFF. This chain uses TRBV7-2 with TRBJ1-1, with 7 bases aligning to TRBD1. CDR3 length: 15 amino acids. Germline values: CDR1 SGHTA, CDR2 FQGNSA. The junction had 8 bases not matched to a gene; V was cut back by 5 bases and J by 2 bases.

The chain has TRBV18 and TRBJ2-4, with TRBD2 as a possible D gene (7 bases). The V gene lost 3 bases and the J gene lost 6 bases, with 27 bases spanning the gap. The germline CDR1 and CDR2 sequences are KGHSH and LQKENI. This CDR3 is built from 19 residues. The CDR3 region is CASSPLGGGAGENTNIQYF. The CDR3 nucleotides are TGTGCCAGCTCACCCCTCGGAGGGGGGGCGGGAGAGAACACAAACATTCAGTACTTC.

J is TRBJ2-5 and V is TRBV7-2; 12 nucleotides align to TRBD2. This CDR3 comprises 18 residues. V was clipped by 5 bases and J by 2 bases; unmatched bases: 12. The germline gives CDR1 SGHTA, CDR2 FQGNSA. As DNA, the CDR3 is TGTGCCAGCAGCCTTGGCCTACTAGCGGGAGGTTGGCAAGAGACCCAGTACTTC. Protein: CASSLGLLAGGWQETQYF.

This CDR3 is CAISGGGGETQYF. CDR3 sequence (DNA): TGTGCCATCAGTGGGGGAGGGGGAGAGACCCAGTACTTC. The chain uses TRBV10-3 and TRBJ2-5; D is perhaps TRBD2 (7 bases). Germline CDR1 reads ENHRY; CDR2 reads SYGVKD. This CDR3 contains 13 residues. Trimming took 4 bases from V and 4 from J, leaving 10 bases between them.

This chain connects TRBV7-9 to TRBJ1-6, with D perhaps matching TRBD1 (5 bases). The CDR3 covers 16 residues. The V end lost 5 bases, the J end lost 0 bases, and 11 bases lay between the germline ends. CDR1 SEHNR and CDR2 FQNEAQ come from the germline V gene (reference sequence). The CDR3 sequence is CASSGMGHSYNSPLHF. Here the CDR3 DNA reads TGTGCCAGCAGCGGAATGGGGCACTCCTATAATTCACCCCTCCACTTT.

This chain uses TRBV6-5 with TRBJ1-2; 12 bases fit TRBD1. Germline trimming cut 11 bases from V and 4 bases from J; bases unmatched to any gene: 8. Per the germline V gene, CDR1 is MNHEY and CDR2 is SVGAGI. The CDR3 totals 14 residues. The CDR3 sequence is CASRDRGRGYGYTF. CDR3 nucleotides: TGTGCCTCCCGGGACAGGGGGCGCGGCTATGGCTACACCTTC.

The chain couples TRBV15 to TRBJ2-7; TRBD2 is a possible D gene (6 bases). This CDR3 spans 17 amino acids. The germline V gene encodes CDR1 LNHNV and CDR2 YYDKDF (reference sequence). The ends were cut back, 5 bases at V and 6 bases at J, with 26 bases in the middle. The CDR3 DNA reads TGTGCCACCAGCCATATACCCTGGCGCCCCGGGGGAGGCGAGCAGTACTTC. This gives the protein CATSHIPWRPGGGEQYF.

The CDR3 region has the DNA TGTGCCAGCAGCTTTGTCACAGGCGGTGGAAACACCATATATTTT. Amino acid sequence: CASSFVTGGGNTIYF. This rearrangement joins TRBV12-1 to TRBJ1-3; the table's TRBD1 call for D was not verified on the DNA. TRBV12-1 corresponds to a pseudogene. The CDR3 is 15 residues long.

V is TRBV4-3 and J is TRBJ2-7, with 8 bases aligning to TRBD1. J lost 11 bases, V lost 1 base, and 4 bases had no gene match. CDR1 and CDR2 from the germline V gene are LGHNA and YSLEER. The CDR3 totals 12 residues. The CDR3 sequence: CASSQGQGPKYF. In nucleotides, the CDR3 is TGCGCCAGCAGCCAAGGACAGGGGCCCAAGTACTTC.

The chain is built from TRBV4-3 and TRBJ1-2, with D unclear. The CDR3 sequence is 13 residues long. Trimming took off 0 bases at V and 4 bases at J, with 6 bases between the two ends. Germline values: CDR1 LGHNA, CDR2 YSLEER. The CDR3 protein is CASSQDPGYGYTF. DNA of the CDR3: TGCGCCAGCAGCCAAGATCCGGGCTATGGCTACACCTTC.

This rearrangement joins TRBV19 to TRBJ2-1; 12 bases map to TRBD2. The V gene end was trimmed by 4 bases and the J gene end by 1 base; junction bases not matched to a gene: 8. CDR3 length: 18 amino acids. Germline-derived CDR1 and CDR2 are LNHDA and SQIVND (reference sequence). CDR3 DNA: TGTGCCAGTAGTACCCCTGGACTAGCGGGATGGTCCTACAATGAGCAGTTCTTC. It yields the protein CASSTPGLAGWSYNEQFF.

V is TRBV18 and J is TRBJ2-5, with TRBD1 matching over 8 bases. The CDR3 contains 15 residues. Germline V gene sequence: CDR1 KGHSH, CDR2 LQKENI. Germline trimming cut 1 base from V and 5 bases from J; bases unmatched to any gene: 6. The CDR3 region has the DNA TGTGCCAGCTCACCACGGGCAGGGGGCGCGGAGACCCAGTACTTC. This sequence encodes CASSPRAGGAETQYF. The full variable domain, completed using reference TRBV18 and TRBJ2-5, is NAGVMQNPRHLVRRRGQEARLRCSPMKGHSHVYWYRQLPEEGLKFMVYLQKENIIDESGMPKERFSAEFPKEGPSILRIQQVVRGDSAAYFCASSPRAGGAETQYFGPGTRLLVL.

The genes are TRBV3-1 (or the pseudogene TRBV3-2) and TRBJ2-2, with 12 bases matching TRBD2. CDR1 and CDR2 from the germline V gene are LGHDT and YNNKEL (reference sequence). Trimming removed 4 bases from V and 8 bases from J; junction bases left unmatched: 2. The CDR3 is 14 amino acids. This chain's CDR3 is CASSPTSGRGELFF. The CDR3 nucleotides are TGTGCCAGCAGCCCAACTAGCGGGAGGGGGGAGCTGTTTTTT.

V usage is TRBV15 and J usage is TRBJ2-1; maybe TRBD1 (6 bases). The CDR3 is 15 residues long. Trimming pared 0 bases from V and 7 bases from J, leaving 13 bases between. CDR1 is LNHNV, CDR2 YYDKDF, per germline (reference sequence). The DNA of the CDR3 is TGTGCCACCAGCAGAGATCCTGGCAGGGGTAATGAGCAGTTCTTC. Translating gives CATSRDPGRGNEQFF.

The chain combines TRBV7-2 with TRBJ2-6; D is uncertain. Germline values: CDR1 SGHTA, CDR2 FQGNSA. The CDR3 loop spans 19 amino acids. V dropped 5 bases and J dropped 0 bases, with 20 bases sitting between them. The DNA of the CDR3 is TGTGCCAGCAGCCCACGTGGCCGCCCTGGGCGCTCTGGGGCCAACGTCCTGACTTTC. Its protein is CASSPRGRPGRSGANVLTF.

The chain uses TRBV24-1 and TRBJ2-7; tentatively, D is TRBD1 (6 bases). In germline, CDR1 is KGHDR, CDR2 SFDVKD. V gave up 1 base and J gave up 5 bases, with 11 bases separating them. The CDR3 covers 14 residues. CDR3 nucleotides: TGTGCCACCAGTGATTTCGGACAGTTCCACGAGCAGTACTTC. This translates into CATSDFGQFHEQYF.

The J gene is TRBJ1-2, the V gene TRBV3-1 (or the pseudogene TRBV3-2); unclear D gene. CDR1 LGHDT and CDR2 YNNKEL come from the germline V gene (reference sequence). V lost 1 base and J 3 bases, leaving 9 bases between the germline ends. CDR3 length: 14 amino acids. CDR3 sequence: CASSQAEADYGYTF. The CDR3, as DNA: TGTGCCAGCAGCCAAGCGGAGGCCGACTATGGCTACACCTTC.